This TCR beta chain is drawn from a study of response to subunit inactivated influenza vaccine. Study findings and constraints: Authors suggested each seasonal influenza vaccination recruits few new T cells.

Remarks on this clonotype: Its specificity is not known. A junction end diverges from the germline sequence, so it may reflect a read error.

TCRdb independently ran MiXCR on the RT-PCR reads; one entry per CDR3 protein. The table includes under 850,000 distinct CDR3 sequences, 18% detected once. The sequence derives from a man aged 45 to 65 who received an inactivated influenza vaccine. The sequences come from PBMCs from blood, collected roughly 5 days after vaccination.

The CDR3 DNA is TGTGCTAGCAGCCCCGGACTAGCGGGGAACACAGATACGCAGTATTTT. Encoded protein: CASSPGLAGNTDTQYF. The chain has TRBV7-7 and TRBJ2-3; TRBD2 matches at 12 bases. Germline CDR1 SSHAT, CDR2 FNYEAQ (reference sequence). The CDR3 length is 16 residues.